Included here is one TCR beta chain sequence, with context. Its antigen is not known. Per the germline V gene, CDR1 is LNHNV and CDR2 is YYDKDF (reference sequence). This CDR3 spans 17 amino acids. The V and J ends lost 5 bases and 6 bases, in that order; junction bases with no gene match: 15. The record originates from a study of shared clonotypes between healthy human individuals. The assay was immunoSEQ multiplex PCR, and TCRdb's table has in-frame clones only and misses some. The sample carries around 600,000 clones, approximately 95% recorded once. Terminally differentiated effector memory CD45RA+ cells were left out of the naive CD8 fraction, which was CD45RO-negative and positively selected for CCR7. Study-wide points: Among several donors, approximately 5% of naive CD4 clonotypes were found in common.

The V gene is TRBV15, the J gene TRBJ2-7, with TRBD2 matching over 11 bases. The receptor was derived from a woman between 25 and 40 years old in good health. Sequenced input: naive CD8+ T cells sorted from blood. CDR3 in DNA: TGTGCCACCAGCGTAGCTAGCGGGGGGCCCTCCGGGAGCGAGCAGTACTTC. It codes for CATSVASGGPSGSEQYF.